What follows describes a single TCR beta chain. Its target is not known. Gene names are mouse gene names. Read coverage stops 1 residue before the CDR3 terminus; the germline J gene supplies the remainder. This record belongs to a study of tissue T cells after allogeneic stem cell transplantation. Time point denoted: mouse harvest day 7 after allogeneic transplant. The graft held 10^6 splenic CD5+ T cells and 10^7 T-cell-depleted bone marrow cells. Study-level points and caveats: Shared clones across patients were few; motif clustering revealed tissue-specific shared signatures. Anatomically similar tissues had similar TCR repertoires within each patient.

This CDR3 has 14 residues. Trimming stripped 5 bases from V and 2 bases from J, with 13 bases between. Per the germline V gene, CDR1 is SGHDT and CDR2 is FRDEAV. Clones were sequenced by immunoSEQ multiplex PCR, and TCRdb holds only the in-frame ones, with some missing. The table records about 4,000 clones, roughly 53% of them present only once. Material: gut tissue. The gene calls are TRBV14 and TRBJ1-1; D perhaps matches TRBD1 (6 bases). This TCR was sampled from a female BALB/c mouse given C57BL/6 T cells with graft-versus-host disease after an allogeneic hematopoietic cell transplant. The CDR3 bases that were read are TGTGCCAGCAGCCCGGGACAACTTAACACAGAAGTCTTC. Amino acids: CASSPGQLNTEVF. The entire CDR3 sequence reads CASSPGQLNTEVFF.